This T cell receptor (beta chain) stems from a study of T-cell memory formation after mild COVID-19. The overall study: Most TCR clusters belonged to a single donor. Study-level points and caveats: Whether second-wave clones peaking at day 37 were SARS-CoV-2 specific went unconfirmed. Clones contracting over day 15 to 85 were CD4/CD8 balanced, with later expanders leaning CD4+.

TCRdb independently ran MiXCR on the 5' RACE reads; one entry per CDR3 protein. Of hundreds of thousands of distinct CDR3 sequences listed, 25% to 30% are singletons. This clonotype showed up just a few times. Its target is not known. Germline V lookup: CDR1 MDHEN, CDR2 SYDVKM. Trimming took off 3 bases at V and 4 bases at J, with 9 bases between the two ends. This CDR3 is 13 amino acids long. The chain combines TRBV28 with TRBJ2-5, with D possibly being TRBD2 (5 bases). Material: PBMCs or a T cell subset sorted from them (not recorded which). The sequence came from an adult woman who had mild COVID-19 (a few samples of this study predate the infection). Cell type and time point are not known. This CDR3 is CASSFIGGETQYF. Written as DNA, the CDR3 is TGTGCCAGCAGTTTTATTGGAGGAGAGACCCAGTACTTC. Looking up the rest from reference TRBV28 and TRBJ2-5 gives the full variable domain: DVKVTQSSRYLVKRTGEKVFLECVQDMDHENMFWYRQDPGLGLRLIYFSYDVKMKEKGDIPEGYSVSREKKERFSLILESASTNQTSMYLCASSFIGGETQYFGPGTRLLVL.